The T cell receptor (beta chain) under discussion was sequenced for a study of cytomegalovirus exposure and HLA in healthy donors. The study's findings and limits: The authors listed approximately 150 TCR beta chains as cytomegalovirus-associated. The majority of TCR sequences were rare, yet some public TCRs appeared in many donors.

The PCR was carried out with 60 Vbeta primers and 13 Jbeta primers. Original handling: Later work found roughly 80 million unique TCR beta chains, with 9.5 million to 12 million shared. Profiling relied on immunoSEQ multiplex PCR, and the TCRdb table lists in-frame clones only, not all of them. For V, J and clone size, that table is used; D and trimming come from the DNA. Of some 170,000 clones detected, roughly 70% appear once; the ten largest clones hold 3%. In regard to this clone: Its target is unknown.

The material sequenced was PBMCs. The TCR originated in a woman in her forties or fifties in good health and CMV-seropositive.

The DNA of the CDR3 is TGCGCCAGCAGGGTGGACAGGGGTCGGGATGAGCAGTTCTTC. This encodes CASRVDRGRDEQFF. J is TRBJ2-1 and V is TRBV5-1; 9 bases are shared with TRBD1. Germline V CDR1 and CDR2: SGHRS, YFSETQ. This CDR3 has 14 amino acids. J gave up 8 bases and V 5 bases, and 8 bases lay outside the gene matches.